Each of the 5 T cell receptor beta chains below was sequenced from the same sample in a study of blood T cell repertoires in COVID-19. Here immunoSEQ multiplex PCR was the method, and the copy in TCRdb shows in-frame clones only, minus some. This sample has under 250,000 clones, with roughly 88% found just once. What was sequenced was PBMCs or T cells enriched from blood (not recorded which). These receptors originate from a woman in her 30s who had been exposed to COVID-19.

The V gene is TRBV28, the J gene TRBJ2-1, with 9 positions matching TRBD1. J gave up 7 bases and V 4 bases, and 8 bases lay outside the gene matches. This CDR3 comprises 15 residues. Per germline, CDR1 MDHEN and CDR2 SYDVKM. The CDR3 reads CASSSGTGRQNEQFF. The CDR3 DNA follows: TGTGCCAGCAGTTCCGGGACAGGGCGGCAAAATGAGCAGTTCTTC. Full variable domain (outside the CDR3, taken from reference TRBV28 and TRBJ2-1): DVKVTQSSRYLVKRTGEKVFLECVQDMDHENMFWYRQDPGLGLRLIYFSYDVKMKEKGDIPEGYSVSREKKERFSLILESASTNQTSMYLCASSSGTGRQNEQFFGPGTRLTVL.

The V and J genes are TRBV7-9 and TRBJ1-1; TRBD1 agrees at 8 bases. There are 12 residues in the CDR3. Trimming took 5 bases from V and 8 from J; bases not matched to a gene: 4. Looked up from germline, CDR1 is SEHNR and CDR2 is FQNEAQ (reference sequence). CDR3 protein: CASSPGQGEAFF. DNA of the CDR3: TGTGCCAGCAGCCCCGGACAGGGAGAAGCTTTCTTT.

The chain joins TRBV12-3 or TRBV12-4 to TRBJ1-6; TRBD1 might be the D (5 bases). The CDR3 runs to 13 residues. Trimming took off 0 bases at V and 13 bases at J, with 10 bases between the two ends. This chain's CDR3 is CASSLATGLPLHF. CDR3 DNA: TGTGCCAGCAGTTTAGCCACGGGACTTCCCCTCCACTTT.

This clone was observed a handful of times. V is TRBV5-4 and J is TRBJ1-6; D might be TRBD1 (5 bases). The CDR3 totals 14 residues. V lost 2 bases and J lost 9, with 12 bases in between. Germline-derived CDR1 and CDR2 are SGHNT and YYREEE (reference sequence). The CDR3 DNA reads TGTGCCAGCAGCTTTTCAGGGCGAGGTTCACCCCTCCACTTT. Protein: CASSFSGRGSPLHF.

DNA of the CDR3: TGTGCCAGCAGCTTGAACAGGGAAATGGGAACGTTGCAAGAGACCCAGTACTTC. Translated: CASSLNREMGTLQETQYF. This chain connects TRBV5-4 to TRBJ2-5; the D gene is possibly TRBD1 (6 bases). CDR1 is SGHNT and CDR2 is YYREEE in the germline V gene (reference sequence). V lost 1 base and J 2 bases, leaving 21 bases between the germline ends. The CDR3 consists of 18 residues.